This T cell receptor (beta chain) emerged from a study of metastatic and nonmetastatic thyroid tumors. In the study overall: From malignant and benign thyroid patients, repertoires in blood and in tumor or nodule tissue were compared. Whole-study results and caveats: When malignant thyroid tumors were compared with benign nodules, TCR beta diversity was reportedly significantly higher in the malignant tumors. This held in both blood and tumor samples.

Thyroid surgery was performed in patients who had received no treatment beforehand. This CDR3 contains 15 residues. V lost 4 bases, J lost 6 bases, and 15 bases lay in between. Per the germline V gene, CDR1 is KGHSH and CDR2 is LQKENI. Per the original methods: What underpinned the distant-metastasis classifier for papillary thyroid cancer was the set of CDR3 differences across clinicopathological groups. MiXCR re-clonotyped the PCR reads for TCRdb. In this record, the V and J calls reflect TCRdb's handling and not the investigators' own analysis. The profile shows over 30,000 clones, roughly 15% of them singletons. This clone was seen many times. Its cognate antigen is unknown.

The TCR comes from a male donor with papillary thyroid cancer or a benign thyroid nodule (not recorded which). Some clones in this sample may be carry-over from other donors' samples. This chain links TRBV18 with TRBJ1-4; maybe TRBD1 (6 bases). Sequenced sample: blood. Here the CDR3 DNA reads TGTGCCAGCTCACAGTCGGCAGGGGTGGATGAAAAACTGTTTTTT. Its translation: CASSQSAGVDEKLFF.